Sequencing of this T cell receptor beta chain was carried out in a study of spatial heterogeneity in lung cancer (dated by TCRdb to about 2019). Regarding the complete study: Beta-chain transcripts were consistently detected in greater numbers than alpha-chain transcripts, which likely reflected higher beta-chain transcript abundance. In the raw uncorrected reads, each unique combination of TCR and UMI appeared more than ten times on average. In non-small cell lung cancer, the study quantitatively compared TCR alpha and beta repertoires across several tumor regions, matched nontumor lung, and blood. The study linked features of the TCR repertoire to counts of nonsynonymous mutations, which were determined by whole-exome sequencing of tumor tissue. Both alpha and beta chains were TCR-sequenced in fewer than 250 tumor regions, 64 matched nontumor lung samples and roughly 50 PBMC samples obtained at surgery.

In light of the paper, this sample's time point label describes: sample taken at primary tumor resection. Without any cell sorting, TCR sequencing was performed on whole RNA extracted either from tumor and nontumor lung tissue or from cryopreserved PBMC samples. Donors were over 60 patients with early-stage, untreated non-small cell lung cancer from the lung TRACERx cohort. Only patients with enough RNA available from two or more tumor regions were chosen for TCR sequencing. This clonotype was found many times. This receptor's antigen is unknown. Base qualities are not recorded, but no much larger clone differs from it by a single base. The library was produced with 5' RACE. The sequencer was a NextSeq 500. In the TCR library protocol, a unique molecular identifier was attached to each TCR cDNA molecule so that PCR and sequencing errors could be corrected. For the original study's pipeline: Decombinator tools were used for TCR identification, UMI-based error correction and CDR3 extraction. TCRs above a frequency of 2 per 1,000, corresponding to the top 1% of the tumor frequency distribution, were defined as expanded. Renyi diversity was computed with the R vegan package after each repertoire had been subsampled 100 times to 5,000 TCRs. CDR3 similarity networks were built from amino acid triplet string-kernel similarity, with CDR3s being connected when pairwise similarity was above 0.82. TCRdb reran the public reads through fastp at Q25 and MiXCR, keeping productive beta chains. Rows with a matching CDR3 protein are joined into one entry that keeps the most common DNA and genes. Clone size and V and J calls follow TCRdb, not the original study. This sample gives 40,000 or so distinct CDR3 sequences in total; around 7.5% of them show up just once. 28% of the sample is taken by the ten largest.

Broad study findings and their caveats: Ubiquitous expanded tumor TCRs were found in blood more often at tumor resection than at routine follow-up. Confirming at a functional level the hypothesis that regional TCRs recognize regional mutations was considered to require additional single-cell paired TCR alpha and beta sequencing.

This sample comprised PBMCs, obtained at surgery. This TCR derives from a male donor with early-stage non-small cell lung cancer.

The nucleotide sequence reads as follows: TGCAGTGCTCCTAACCCAGGGTTCGGGGCCAACGTCCTGACTTTC. Its translation reads: CSAPNPGFGANVLTF. The chain is encoded by TRBV20-1 joined to TRBJ2-6, and TRBD1 may be the D gene, going by 5 matching bases. V was cut back by 5 bases and J by 4 bases, leaving a gap of 15 bases between them. The CDR3 measures 15 amino acids from cysteine to phenylalanine. Only CDR3 DNA remains: 45 bases, in frame from the first base. The germline V gene (reference sequence) provides CDR1 DFQATT and CDR2 SNEGSKA.